This T cell receptor beta chain was found in a study of Ad26.COV2.S vaccination and SARS-CoV-2 variants. Study-wide background: Among those in the COV1001 Ad26.COV2.S trial arm was the donor. Ad26.COV2.S shots went into the muscle once or twice, 56 days apart.

Assay: immunoSEQ multiplex PCR; the TCRdb copy retains only in-frame clones and omits some. The table has 440,000 or so clones, about nine tenths seen once; the top ten hold roughly 4.3%. Germline CDR1 MNHEY, CDR2 SVGAGI. The germline V and J ends were trimmed by 9 bases and 0 bases, with 15 bases remaining between them. The CDR3 totals 15 residues. Sample treatment: some 19 received Ad26.COV2.S at low or high dose, single or two shots; 5 received placebo; per-sample allocation not given. Each sample was drawn 63 days after the first injection (of vaccine or placebo). A Boston donor was an adult aged 18-55 years.

Specimen: peripheral blood, collected in a trial of Ad26.COV2.S vaccine versus placebo. The TCR was taken from a person aged 18-65 years who received the Ad26.COV2.S COVID-19 vaccine or a placebo. The rearrangement joins TRBV6-5 to TRBJ1-3; D is possibly TRBD1 (6 bases). CDR3 sequence: CASGRGGASGNTIYF. Here the CDR3 DNA reads TGTGCCAGTGGAAGGGGGGGCGCCTCTGGAAACACCATATATTTT.